This T cell receptor beta chain was found in a study of blood T cell repertoires in COVID-19. About the research overall: Material from acute and convalescent COVID-19 was sourced from the United States, Italy and Spain. Sources were T cells, B-cell-depleted T cells, or PBMCs; the material itself was cDNA or gDNA.

This CDR3 is built from 16 residues. The V and J ends lost 5 bases and 3 bases respectively, with 17 bases between them. The germline V gene encodes CDR1 SGHRS and CDR2 YFSETQ. Source study methods: Estimated nucleated cell counts came from reference gene primer amplification. The repertoire was sequenced with immunoSEQ multiplex PCR; TCRdb's copy has only in-frame clones and lacks some. That table supplies the V and J calls and clone size; D and trimming were determined from the DNA. Counted here are roughly 280,000 clones, under 90% occurring once; the ten biggest clones make up 2% to 2.5%. This clonotype was obtained from a man in his fifties with acute or convalescent COVID-19. The chain is built from TRBV5-1 and TRBJ2-2; perhaps TRBD2 as D (5 bases). Sequenced sample: peripheral blood. Here the CDR3 reads CASSLMAGGDTGELFF. CDR3 in DNA: TGCGCCAGCAGTCTCATGGCAGGAGGAGACACCGGGGAGCTGTTTTTT.